These 12 T cell receptor beta chains came from one sample sequenced in a study of monozygotic twins with inflammatory bowel disease. No DNA is given; TCRdb re-called the 5' RACE reads and lists each CDR3 protein once. The sample table includes roughly 330,000 distinct CDR3 sequences. Source material: blood. These TCRs come from a human donor with ulcerative colitis or Crohn's disease, or a healthy co-twin of an affected twin (not recorded which).

The chain links TRBV20-1 to TRBJ2-3; TCRdb's D gene call, TRBD2, goes unchecked for lack of DNA. The V gene's germline CDR1 is DFQATT and CDR2 SNEGSKA (reference sequence). CDR3 length: 13 residues. CDR3: CSAGVSGGDTQYF.

The chain combines TRBV6-1 with TRBJ1-6. Germline CDR1 reads MNHNS; CDR2 reads SASEGT. This CDR3 contains 16 residues. The CDR3 loop is CASSENGGVSNSPLHF.

CDR3 sequence reads: CSASEREGNQPQHF. The chain is built from TRBV20-1 and TRBJ1-5. This CDR3 region has 14 residues. Germline V gene data show CDR1 as DFQATT and CDR2 as SNEGSKA (reference sequence).

This sequence joins TRBV5-1 and TRBJ2-3; TCRdb lists TRBD1, though no DNA is available to test this call. This CDR3 is built from 15 residues. Germline CDR1 and CDR2: SGHRS and YFSETQ. Here the CDR3 reads CASSFDRARTDTQYF.

The J gene is TRBJ1-2, the V gene TRBV20-1. This CDR3 region has 12 residues. CDR1 and CDR2 from the germline V gene are DFQATT and SNEGSKA (reference sequence). The CDR3 protein is CSATRPNYGYTF.

The chain is built from TRBV9 and TRBJ2-7; absent DNA, TCRdb's TRBD2 call cannot be checked. The CDR3 is 15 amino acids. CDR1 is SGDLS and CDR2 is YYNGEE in the germline V gene. The CDR3 here is CASSAGGLAGDEQYF.

The CDR3 spells CASSQTGFDTQYF. The V call is TRBV6-5, the J call TRBJ2-3; TCRdb indicates TRBD1, and absent DNA this call remains unverified. The germline V gene encodes CDR1 MNHEY and CDR2 SVGAGI. The CDR3 spans 13 residues.

The genes are TRBV4-1 and TRBJ2-7; the TCRdb D gene call, TRBD1, has no DNA to confirm it. CDR1 MGHRA and CDR2 YSYEKL come from the germline V gene. The CDR3 has 15 amino acids. The CDR3 reads CASSQAGQGFNEQYF.

The chain joins TRBV21-1 to TRBJ2-1; with no DNA, the TCRdb D assignment of TRBD1 cannot be verified. TRBV21-1 is a listed pseudogene. The CDR3 totals 18 residues. This CDR3 reads CASSKMAPRQGSGDEQFF.

The chain employs TRBV10-3 and TRBJ2-1; TCRdb lists TRBD1, though no DNA is available to test this call. The germline gives CDR1 ENHRY, CDR2 SYGVKD. The CDR3 totals 12 residues. The CDR3 here is CAISRENNEQFF.

V is TRBV28 and J is TRBJ2-7. The CDR3 length is 14 residues. Germline V gene lookup returns CDR1 MDHEN and CDR2 SYDVKM. CDR3 loop: CASSVVPSSYEQYF.

The gene calls are TRBV20-1 and TRBJ2-5. The germline CDR1 and CDR2 sequences are DFQATT and SNEGSKA (reference sequence). There are 12 residues in the CDR3. CDR3 protein: CSATGWQETQYF.